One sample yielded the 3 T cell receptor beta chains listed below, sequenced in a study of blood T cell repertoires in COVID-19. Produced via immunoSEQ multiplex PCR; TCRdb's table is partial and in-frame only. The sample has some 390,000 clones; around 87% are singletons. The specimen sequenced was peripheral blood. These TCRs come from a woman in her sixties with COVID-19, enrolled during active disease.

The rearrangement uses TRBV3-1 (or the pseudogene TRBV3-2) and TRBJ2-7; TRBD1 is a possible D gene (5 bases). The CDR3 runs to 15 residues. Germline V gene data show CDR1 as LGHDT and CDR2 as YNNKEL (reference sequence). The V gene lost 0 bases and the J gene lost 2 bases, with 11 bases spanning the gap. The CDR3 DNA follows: TGTGCCAGCAGCCAAGATAGGGGAAGGACCTACGAGCAGTACTTC. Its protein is CASSQDRGRTYEQYF.

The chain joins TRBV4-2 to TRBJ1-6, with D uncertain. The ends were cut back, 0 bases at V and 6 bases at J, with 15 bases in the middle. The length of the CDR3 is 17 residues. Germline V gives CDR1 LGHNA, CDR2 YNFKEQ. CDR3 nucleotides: TGTGCCAGCAGCCAAGATCGAGGGTCCTCTACTAATTCACCCCTCCACTTT. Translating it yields CASSQDRGSSTNSPLHF.

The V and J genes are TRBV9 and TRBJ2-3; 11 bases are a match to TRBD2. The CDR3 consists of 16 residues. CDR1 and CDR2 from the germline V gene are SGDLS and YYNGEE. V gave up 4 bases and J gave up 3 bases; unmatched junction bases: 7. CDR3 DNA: TGTGCCAGCAGCCTAGTAGCGGGGGGGCTAACAGATACGCAGTATTTT. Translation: CASSLVAGGLTDTQYF.